This T cell receptor beta chain was sequenced in a study of blood T cell repertoires in COVID-19. Participant age was roughly 18 to 95 years, and participants resided in fewer than 25 US areas. There are 15 residues in the CDR3. The J segment lost 4 bases and the V segment lost 2 bases, leaving 4 bases of the junction unmatched. CDR1 and CDR2 from the germline V gene are MDHEN and SYDVKM. Assay used: immunoSEQ multiplex PCR; TCRdb lists only in-frame clones, some missing. The sample consists of 290,000 or so clones, 90% of them appearing once. This clonotype originated in a woman under 30 with acute COVID-19. Material: PBMCs or T cells enriched from blood (not recorded which). This sequence joins TRBV28 and TRBJ2-2, with 7 nucleotides matching TRBD2. The CDR3 loop reads CASSLRSSGTGELFF. DNA of the CDR3: TGTGCCAGCAGTTTACGTTCTAGCGGCACCGGGGAGCTGTTTTTT.